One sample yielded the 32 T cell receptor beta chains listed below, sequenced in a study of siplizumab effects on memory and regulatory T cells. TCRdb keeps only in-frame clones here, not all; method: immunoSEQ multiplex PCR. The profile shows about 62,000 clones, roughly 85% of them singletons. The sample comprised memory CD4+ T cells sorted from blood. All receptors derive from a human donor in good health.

CDR3 bases: TGTGCTAGTGGTCCCGGGACAGGGGAAAACATTCAGTACTTC. Its translation is CASGPGTGENIQYF. The chain combines TRBV12-5 with TRBJ2-4; 10 bases are shared with TRBD1. The V gene end was trimmed by 5 bases and the J gene end by 5 bases; junction bases not matched to a gene: 3. Germline CDR1 reads LGHNT; CDR2 reads FRNRAP. The CDR3 has 14 residues.

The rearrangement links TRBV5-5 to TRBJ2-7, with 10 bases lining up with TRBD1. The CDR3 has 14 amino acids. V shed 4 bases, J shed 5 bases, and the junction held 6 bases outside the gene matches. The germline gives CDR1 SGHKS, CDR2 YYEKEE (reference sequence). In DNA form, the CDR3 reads TGTGCCAGCAGCCAATTGGGACAGGGGAACGAGCAGTACTTC. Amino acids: CASSQLGQGNEQYF.

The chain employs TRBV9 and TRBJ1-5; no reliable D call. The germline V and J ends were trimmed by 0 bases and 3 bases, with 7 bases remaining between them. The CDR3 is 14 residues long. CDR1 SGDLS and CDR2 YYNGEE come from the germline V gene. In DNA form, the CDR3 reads TGTGCCAGCAGCGTAGGTGGGTTCAATCAGCCCCAGCATTTT. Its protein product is CASSVGGFNQPQHF. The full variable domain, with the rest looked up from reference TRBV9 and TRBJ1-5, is DSGVTQTPKHLITATGQRVTLRCSPRSGDLSVYWYQQSLDQGLQFLIQYYNGEERAKGNILERFSAQQFPDLHSELNLSSLELGDSALYFCASSVGGFNQPQHFGDGTRLSIL.

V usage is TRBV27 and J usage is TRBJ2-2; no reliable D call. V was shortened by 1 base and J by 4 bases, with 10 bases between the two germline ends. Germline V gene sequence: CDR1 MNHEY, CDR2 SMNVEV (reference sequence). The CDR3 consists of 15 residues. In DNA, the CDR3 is TGTGCCAGCAGTTTATTCGCAGGCCCCACCGGGGAGCTGTTTTTT. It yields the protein CASSLFAGPTGELFF.

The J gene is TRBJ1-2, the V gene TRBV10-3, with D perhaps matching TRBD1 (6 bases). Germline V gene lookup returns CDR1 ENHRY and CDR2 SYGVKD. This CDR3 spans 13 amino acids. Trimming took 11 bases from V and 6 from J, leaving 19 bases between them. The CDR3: CASRGQGTDGYTF. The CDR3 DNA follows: TGTGCCTCTCGGGGGCAGGGTACGGATGGCTACACCTTC.

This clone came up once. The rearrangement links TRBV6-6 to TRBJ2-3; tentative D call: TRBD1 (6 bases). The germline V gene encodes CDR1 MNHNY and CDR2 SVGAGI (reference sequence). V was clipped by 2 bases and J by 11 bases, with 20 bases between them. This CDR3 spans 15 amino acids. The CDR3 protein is CASSYVQGTKIGQYF. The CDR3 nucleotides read TGTGCCAGCAGTTACGTCCAGGGGACGAAGATTGGGCAGTATTTT.

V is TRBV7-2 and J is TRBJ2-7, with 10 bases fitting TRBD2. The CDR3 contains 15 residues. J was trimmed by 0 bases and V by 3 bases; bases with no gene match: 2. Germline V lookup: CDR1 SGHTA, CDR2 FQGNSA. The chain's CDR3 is CASSLTSGPSYEQYF. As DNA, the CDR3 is TGTGCCAGCAGCTTGACTAGCGGGCCCTCCTACGAGCAGTACTTC.

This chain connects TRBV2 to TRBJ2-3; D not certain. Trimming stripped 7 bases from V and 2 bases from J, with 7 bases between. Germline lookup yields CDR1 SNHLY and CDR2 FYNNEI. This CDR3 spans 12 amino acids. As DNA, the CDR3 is TGTGCCAGCAAGGGATTCACAGATACGCAGTATTTT. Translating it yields CASKGFTDTQYF.

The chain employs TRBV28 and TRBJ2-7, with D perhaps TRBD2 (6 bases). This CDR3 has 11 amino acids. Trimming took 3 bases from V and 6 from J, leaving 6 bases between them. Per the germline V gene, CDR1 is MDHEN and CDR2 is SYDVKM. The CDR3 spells CASSLEGEQYF. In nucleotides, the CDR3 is TGTGCCAGCAGTTTGGAGGGCGAGCAGTACTTC.

The CDR3: CAWSYGNREKLFF. In nucleotides, the CDR3 is TGTGCCTGGAGCTACGGCAATCGTGAAAAACTGTTTTTT. The chain employs TRBV30 and TRBJ1-4; D is unclear. Germline loops: CDR1 GTSNPN, CDR2 SVGIG (reference sequence). Trimming left V 3 bases short and J 7 bases short, with 12 bases between. There are 13 residues in the CDR3.

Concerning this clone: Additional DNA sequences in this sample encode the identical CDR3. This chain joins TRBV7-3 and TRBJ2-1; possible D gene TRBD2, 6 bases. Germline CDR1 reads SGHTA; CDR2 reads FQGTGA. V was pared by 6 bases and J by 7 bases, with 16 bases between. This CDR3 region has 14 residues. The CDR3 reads CASSPGTGWNEQFF. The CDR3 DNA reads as TGTGCCAGCAGTCCCGGGACTGGCTGGAATGAGCAGTTCTTC.

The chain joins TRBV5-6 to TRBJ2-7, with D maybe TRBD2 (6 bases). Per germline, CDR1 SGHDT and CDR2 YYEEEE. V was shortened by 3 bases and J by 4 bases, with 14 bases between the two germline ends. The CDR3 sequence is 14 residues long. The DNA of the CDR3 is TGTGCCAGCAGCTCGTCCGGGACTCGGTACGAGCAGTACTTC. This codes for CASSSSGTRYEQYF.

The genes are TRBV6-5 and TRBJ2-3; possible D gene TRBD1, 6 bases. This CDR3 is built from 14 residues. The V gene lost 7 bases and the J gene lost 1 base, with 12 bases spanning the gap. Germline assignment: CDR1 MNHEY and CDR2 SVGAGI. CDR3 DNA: TGTGCCAGCACCCCGGACAGACGCACAGATACGCAGTATTTT. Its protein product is CASTPDRRTDTQYF.

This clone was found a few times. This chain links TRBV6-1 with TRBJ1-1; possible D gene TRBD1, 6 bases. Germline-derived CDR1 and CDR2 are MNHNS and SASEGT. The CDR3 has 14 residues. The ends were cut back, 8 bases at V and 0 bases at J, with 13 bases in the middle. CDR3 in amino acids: CASEPGQMNTEAFF. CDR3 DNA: TGTGCCAGCGAACCTGGACAGATGAACACTGAAGCTTTCTTT.

The chain's CDR3 is CSGRDRGHGYTF. For the CDR3, the DNA is TGCAGCGGTCGGGACAGGGGACATGGCTACACCTTC. The chain employs TRBV29-1 and TRBJ1-2; 10 positions match TRBD1. V shed 7 bases and J 6 bases; nucleotides not matched to a gene: 5. The CDR3 covers 12 residues. CDR1 SQVTM and CDR2 ANQGSEA come from the germline V gene. The complete variable domain, with remaining parts taken from reference TRBV29-1 and TRBJ1-2, reads SAVISQKPSRDICQRGTSLTIQCQVDSQVTMMFWYRQQPGQSLTLIATANQGSEATYESGFVIDKFPISRPNLTFSTLTVSNMSPEDSSIYLCSGRDRGHGYTFGSGTRLTVV.

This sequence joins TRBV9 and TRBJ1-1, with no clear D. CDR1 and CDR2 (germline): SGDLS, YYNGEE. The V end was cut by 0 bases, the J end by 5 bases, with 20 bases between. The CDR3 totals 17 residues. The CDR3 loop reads CASSVAGRGTPGTEAFF. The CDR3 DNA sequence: TGTGCCAGCAGCGTAGCTGGTCGAGGAACGCCGGGGACTGAAGCTTTCTTT.

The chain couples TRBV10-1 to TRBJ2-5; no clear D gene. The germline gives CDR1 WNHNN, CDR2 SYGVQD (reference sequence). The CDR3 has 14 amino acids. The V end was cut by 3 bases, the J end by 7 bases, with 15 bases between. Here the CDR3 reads CASSDSDSEWTQYF. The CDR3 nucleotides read TGCGCCAGCAGTGATTCTGACTCCGAATGGACCCAGTACTTC.

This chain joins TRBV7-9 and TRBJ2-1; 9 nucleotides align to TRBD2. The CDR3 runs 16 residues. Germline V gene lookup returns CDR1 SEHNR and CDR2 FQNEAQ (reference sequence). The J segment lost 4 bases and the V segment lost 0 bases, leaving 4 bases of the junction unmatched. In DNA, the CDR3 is TGTGCCAGCAGCTTAGCCTGGCTAGCGGGGTACAATGAGCAGTTCTTC. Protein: CASSLAWLAGYNEQFF.

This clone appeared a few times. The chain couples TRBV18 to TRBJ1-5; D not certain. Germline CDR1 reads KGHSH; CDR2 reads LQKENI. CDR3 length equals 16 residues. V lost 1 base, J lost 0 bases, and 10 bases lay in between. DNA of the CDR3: TGTGCCAGCTCACCACGTCCAGGCTATAGCAATCAGCCCCAGCATTTT. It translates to CASSPRPGYSNQPQHF. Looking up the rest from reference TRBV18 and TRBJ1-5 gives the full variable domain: NAGVMQNPRHLVRRRGQEARLRCSPMKGHSHVYWYRQLPEEGLKFMVYLQKENIIDESGMPKERFSAEFPKEGPSILRIQQVVRGDSAAYFCASSPRPGYSNQPQHFGDGTRLSIL.

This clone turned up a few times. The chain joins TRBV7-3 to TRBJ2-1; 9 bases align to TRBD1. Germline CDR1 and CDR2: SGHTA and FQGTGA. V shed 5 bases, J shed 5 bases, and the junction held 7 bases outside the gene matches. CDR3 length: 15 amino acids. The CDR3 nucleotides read TGTGCCAGCAGCCTTGACAGGGGGACCCACAATGAGCAGTTCTTC. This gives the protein CASSLDRGTHNEQFF.

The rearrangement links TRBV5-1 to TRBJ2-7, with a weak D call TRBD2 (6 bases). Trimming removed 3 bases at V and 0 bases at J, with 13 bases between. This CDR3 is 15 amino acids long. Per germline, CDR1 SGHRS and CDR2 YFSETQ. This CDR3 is CASSWGDLFSYEQYF. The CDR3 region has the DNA TGCGCCAGCAGCTGGGGGGACTTATTCTCCTACGAGCAGTACTTC.

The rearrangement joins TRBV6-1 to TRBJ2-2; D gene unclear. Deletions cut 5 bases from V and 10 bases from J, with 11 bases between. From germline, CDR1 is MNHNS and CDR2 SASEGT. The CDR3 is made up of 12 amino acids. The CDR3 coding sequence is TGTGCCAGCAGTCTTCCCCCGGCGGAGCTGTTTTTT. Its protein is CASSLPPAELFF.

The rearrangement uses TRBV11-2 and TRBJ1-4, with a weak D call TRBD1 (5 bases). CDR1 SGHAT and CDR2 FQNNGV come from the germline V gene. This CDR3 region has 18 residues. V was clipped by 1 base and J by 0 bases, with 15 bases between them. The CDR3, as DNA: TGTGCCAGCAGCTTAGGCAGGGTTGGAAGGACAACTAATGAAAAACTGTTTTTT. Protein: CASSLGRVGRTTNEKLFF.

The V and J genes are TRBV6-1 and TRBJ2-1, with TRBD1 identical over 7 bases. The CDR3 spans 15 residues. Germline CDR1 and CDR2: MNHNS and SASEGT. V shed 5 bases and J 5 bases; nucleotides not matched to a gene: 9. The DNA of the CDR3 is TGTGCCAGCAGTTGGAGGCGGACAGGAGACAATGAGCAGTTCTTC. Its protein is CASSWRRTGDNEQFF.

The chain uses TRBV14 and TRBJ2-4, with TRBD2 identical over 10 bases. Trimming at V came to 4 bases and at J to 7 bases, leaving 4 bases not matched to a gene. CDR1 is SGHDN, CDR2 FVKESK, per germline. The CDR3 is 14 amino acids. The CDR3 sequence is CASSPGTSANIQYF. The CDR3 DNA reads TGTGCCAGCAGCCCCGGGACTAGCGCGAACATTCAGTACTTC.

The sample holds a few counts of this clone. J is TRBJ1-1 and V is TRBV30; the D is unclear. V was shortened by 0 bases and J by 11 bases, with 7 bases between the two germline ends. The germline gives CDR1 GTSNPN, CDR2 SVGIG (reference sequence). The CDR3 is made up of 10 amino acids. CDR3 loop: CAWSVDTAFF. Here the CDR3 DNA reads TGTGCCTGGAGTGTAGATACGGCTTTCTTT.

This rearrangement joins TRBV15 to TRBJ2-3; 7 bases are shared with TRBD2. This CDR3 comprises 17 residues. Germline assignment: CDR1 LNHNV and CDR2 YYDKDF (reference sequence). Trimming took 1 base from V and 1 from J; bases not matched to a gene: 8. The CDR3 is CATSRVASGIRTDTQYF. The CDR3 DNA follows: TGTGCCACCAGCAGAGTTGCGAGCGGGATTCGCACAGATACGCAGTATTTT.

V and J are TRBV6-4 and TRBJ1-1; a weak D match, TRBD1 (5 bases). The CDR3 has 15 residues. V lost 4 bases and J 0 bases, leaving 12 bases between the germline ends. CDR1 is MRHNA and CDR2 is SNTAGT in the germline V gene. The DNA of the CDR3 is TGTGCCAGCAGTGCTTCGAGGGGTATGAACACTGAAGCTTTCTTT. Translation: CASSASRGMNTEAFF.

The CDR3 DNA follows: TGTGCCAGCAGCCAAGATGGGTGGGGAATCTCTGGAAACACCATATATTTT. Protein sequence: CASSQDGWGISGNTIYF. The chain joins TRBV4-2 to TRBJ1-3; unclear D gene. The germline CDR1 and CDR2 sequences are LGHNA and YNFKEQ. V was clipped by 0 bases and J by 0 bases, with 12 bases between them. CDR3 length equals 17 residues.

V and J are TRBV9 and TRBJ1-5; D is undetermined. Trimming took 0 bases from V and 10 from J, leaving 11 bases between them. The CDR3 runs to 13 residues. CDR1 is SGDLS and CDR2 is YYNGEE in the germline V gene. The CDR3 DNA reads TGTGCCAGCAGCGTAGCGGCAGACTCCCCCCAGCATTTT. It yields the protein CASSVAADSPQHF.

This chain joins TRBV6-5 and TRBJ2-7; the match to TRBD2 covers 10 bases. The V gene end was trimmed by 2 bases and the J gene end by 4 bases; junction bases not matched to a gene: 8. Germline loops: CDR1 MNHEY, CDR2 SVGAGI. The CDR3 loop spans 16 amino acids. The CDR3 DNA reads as TGTGCCAGCAGTTACGGTATAGCGGGGGGAAGATACGAGCAGTACTTC. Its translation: CASSYGIAGGRYEQYF.

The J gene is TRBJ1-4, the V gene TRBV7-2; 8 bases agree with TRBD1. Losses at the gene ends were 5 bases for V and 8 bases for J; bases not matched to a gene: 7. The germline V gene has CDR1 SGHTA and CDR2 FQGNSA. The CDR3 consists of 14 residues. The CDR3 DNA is TGTGCCAGCAGCCTACGACAGGGGCGGGAAAAACTGTTTTTT. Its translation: CASSLRQGREKLFF.